What follows are 18 T cell receptor beta chains derived from one specimen sequenced in a study of T cell clonality in common variable immunodeficiency. Method: immunoSEQ multiplex PCR; TCRdb's copy keeps in-frame clones and lacks some. The sample shows about 26,000 clones, none of them appearing just once. Antigens for these TCRs are unknown. Overall study findings and caveats: Common variable immunodeficiency TCR beta sequences reportedly had fewer deletions and N-nucleotide insertions.

The sample taken for sequencing was peripheral blood mononuclear cells. These TCRs come from a human donor with common variable immunodeficiency.

There are many counts of this clone. The read ends 3 residues shy of where the CDR3 ends; the end is completed using the germline J gene. This chain uses TRBV20-1 with TRBJ2-5, with 8 bases fitting TRBD1. The V and J ends lost 6 bases and 5 bases, in that order; junction bases with no gene match: 17. There are 16 residues in the CDR3. Germline V gene data show CDR1 as DFQATT and CDR2 as SNEGSKA (reference sequence). This CDR3 reads CSASKDGDRQGETQYF. CDR3 bases read: TGCAGTGCCAGTAAGGACGGGGACAGGCAAGGGGAGACC.

This clone counts as medium-sized. A read error may produce the germline difference seen at one junction end. The sequenced fragment ends 3 residues before the CDR3 boundary, so the rest is inferred from the germline J gene. V and J are TRBV4-2 and TRBJ1-3; tentatively, D is TRBD1 (5 bases). The CDR3 spans 14 residues. Germline V gives CDR1 LGHNA, CDR2 YNFKEQ. The CDR3 loop is CASSQDQGANTIYF. Incomplete CDR3 DNA: TGCGCCAGCAGCCAAGATCAAGGGGCGAACACC.

This clone has a count of ten or more. Read data end 3 residues before the CDR3 end; the end is taken from the germline J gene. The chain carries TRBV7-9 and TRBJ2-7, with D possibly being TRBD1 (6 bases). This CDR3 comprises 14 residues. V was cut by 5 bases and J by 2 bases, with 13 bases left in between. Germline V gene sequence: CDR1 SEHNR, CDR2 FQNEAQ (reference sequence). The sequenced part of the CDR3 DNA is TGTGCCAGCAGCGGGCGACAGGAAACCTACGAG. It specifies CASSGRQETYE. The full CDR3 is CASSGRQETYEQYF.

In its sample, this clone was seen many times. Read data end 3 residues before the CDR3 end; the end is taken from the germline J gene. V gene TRBV7-8 combines with J gene TRBJ2-1, with 9 bases aligning to TRBD2. CDR1 SGHVS and CDR2 FQNEAQ come from the germline V gene. The CDR3 runs to 15 residues. V shed 4 bases, J shed 9 bases, and the junction held 10 bases outside the gene matches. CDR3 amino acids: CASSSRAGGPGEQFF. CDR3 DNA (partial): TGTGCCAGCAGCTCCCGTGCGGGGGGGCCGGGTGAG.

This clone was detected many times. The CDR3 end is not reached by the read, which stops 3 residues before it; the germline J gene fills it in. This sequence joins TRBV7-2 and TRBJ2-5; TRBD2 is a possible D gene (6 bases). Trimming removed 10 bases at V and 5 bases at J, with 20 bases between. The V gene's germline CDR1 is SGHTA and CDR2 FQGNSA. The CDR3 is made up of 14 amino acids. The CDR3 loop reads CATARDGGAETQYF. The sequenced part of the CDR3 DNA is TGTGCCACCGCACGAGATGGAGGGGCGGAGACC.

This clone was observed a handful of times. The DNA read from the CDR3 is TGTGCCAGCAGTGATGGGCAGGGATCCTACGAG. Translating it yields CASSDGQGSYE. The complete CDR3 sequence is CASSDGQGSYEQYF. The chain links TRBV2 to TRBJ2-7, with D possibly matching TRBD1 (5 bases). Read sequence stops 3 residues before the CDR3 end, and the germline J gene provides the missing end. V lost 3 bases and J lost 1, with 10 bases in between. The CDR3 is 14 amino acids. The germline gives CDR1 SNHLY, CDR2 FYNNEI.

This clone has a handful of counts. The read terminates 3 residues before the CDR3 end, so the remaining end is supplied by the germline J gene. This chain links TRBV18 with TRBJ1-6; D might be TRBD1 (6 bases). Germline CDR1 reads KGHSH; CDR2 reads LQKENI. The CDR3 is made up of 15 amino acids. Trimming removed 4 bases at V and 4 bases at J, with 11 bases between. The CDR3 bases that were read are TGTGCCAGCTCACTATCAGGGGATTATAATTCACCC. This encodes CASSLSGDYNSP. The whole CDR3 reads CASSLSGDYNSPLHF.

Ten or more counts support this clone. The read finishes 3 residues shy of the CDR3 end, and the germline J gene is used to complete it. The chain uses TRBV6-2 or TRBV6-3 and TRBJ1-1, with D unclear. The CDR3 is 13 amino acids. CDR1 and CDR2 from the germline V gene are MNHEY and SVGEGT. V shed 4 bases and J shed 0 bases, with 6 bases lying between them. The DNA read from the CDR3 is TGTGCCAGCAGTTTACAGTTGAACACTGAA. It yields the protein CASSLQLNTE. The entire CDR3 protein is CASSLQLNTEAFF.

This clone was seen ten or more times. The CDR3 end falls 3 residues outside the read, so it is completed with the germline J gene. The V and J genes are TRBV5-4 and TRBJ1-1, with D tentatively TRBD1 (5 bases). The CDR3 has 12 amino acids. CDR1 is SGHNT, CDR2 YYREEE, per germline (reference sequence). The CDR3 here is CASSLGGLGAFF. The CDR3 bases that were read are TGTGCCAGCAGCTTGGGGGGCCTAGGA. Full variable domain (remainder filled in from reference TRBV5-4 and TRBJ1-1): ETGVTQSPTHLIKTRGQQVTLRCSSQSGHNTVSWYQQALGQGPQFIFQYYREEENGRGNFPPRFSGLQFPNYSSELNVNALELDDSALYLCASSLGGLGAFFGQGTRLTVV.

This clone appeared many times. The read stops 3 residues short of the end of the CDR3; the missing end is completed from the germline J gene. The V call is TRBV6-2 or TRBV6-3, the J call TRBJ2-5, with TRBD1 matching over 9 bases. With V trimmed by 2 bases and J by 2 bases, 9 bases remained unmatched. The CDR3 loop spans 17 amino acids. Germline V gene lookup returns CDR1 MNHEY and CDR2 SVGEGT. CDR3 amino acids: CASSYDGTGSEQETQYF. CDR3 DNA, as far as it was read: TGTGCCAGCAGTTACGATGGGACAGGGTCAGAACAAGAGACC.

This clone was found many times. The read gets to within 3 residues of the CDR3 end, and the germline J gene fills in the rest. This chain joins TRBV19 and TRBJ2-1, with TRBD1 as a possible D gene (6 bases). The V gene lost 6 bases and the J gene lost 3 bases, with 15 bases spanning the gap. The CDR3 sequence is 15 residues long. The germline gives CDR1 LNHDA, CDR2 SQIVND (reference sequence). CDR3 region: CASRVVGAYYNEQFF. The CDR3 bases that were read are TGTGCCAGTAGAGTCGTGGGGGCCTACTACAATGAG.

This clone was detected ten times or more. The read comes to an end 3 residues before the CDR3 does, leaving the germline J gene to fill in the end. The chain links TRBV7-2 to TRBJ2-2; 10 nucleotides match TRBD1. After removal of 0 bases from V and 5 bases from J, the junction contained 6 bases not matched to a gene. This CDR3 region has 17 residues. Germline V gene data show CDR1 as SGHTA and CDR2 as FQGNSA. Incomplete CDR3 DNA: TGTGCCAGCAGCTTAGCCGGGACAGGGGATAAGACCGGGGAG. This codes for CASSLAGTGDKTGE. The full CDR3 is CASSLAGTGDKTGELFF.

This clone was found many times. CDR3 protein: CASRWTGLDTEAFF. Partial CDR3 DNA: TGTGCCAGCCGGTGGACAGGTCTGGACACTGAA. The chain employs TRBV12-3 or TRBV12-4 and TRBJ1-1; 7 bases match TRBD1. The read is 3 residues too short to cover the CDR3 end, so that end is filled in from the germline J gene. The CDR3 loop spans 14 amino acids. V lost 8 bases, J lost 3 bases, and 9 bases stayed unmatched.

This clone was detected ten times or more. From the germline J gene comes the end of the CDR3, since the read stops 3 residues before it. V and J are TRBV2 and TRBJ2-6; the D gene could be TRBD1 or TRBD2 (5 bases each). Deletions cut 6 bases from V and 1 base from J, with 7 bases between. In germline, CDR1 is SNHLY, CDR2 FYNNEI. The CDR3 length is 14 residues. The CDR3 here is CASRRGSGANVLTF. Partial CDR3 DNA: TGTGCCAGCAGGAGGGGATCTGGGGCCAACGTC.

This clone was observed a handful of times. The missing CDR3 end, 3 residues past where the read stops, is filled in from the germline J gene. The chain carries TRBV7-6 and TRBJ1-3; perhaps TRBD1 as D (5 bases). This CDR3 region has 18 residues. V dropped 0 bases and J dropped 0 bases, with 15 bases sitting between them. CDR1 is SGHVS, CDR2 FNYEAQ, per germline. The CDR3 DNA, read in part, is TGTGCCAGCAGCTTAGCGGAGGCAGGGAGCTTCTCTGGAAACACC. It translates to CASSLAEAGSFSGNT. The whole CDR3 protein is CASSLAEAGSFSGNTIYF.

This clone was seen ten or more times. The observed sequence ends 3 residues before the CDR3 terminus, with the missing tail filled in from the germline J gene. This CDR3 is also generated by other DNA sequences in the sample. This rearrangement joins TRBV2 to TRBJ2-1; D perhaps matches TRBD2 (7 bases). In germline, CDR1 is SNHLY, CDR2 FYNNEI. V was cut by 7 bases and J by 8 bases, with 18 bases left in between. The length of the CDR3 is 14 residues. The CDR3: CASMREGDVDEQFF. The part of the CDR3 DNA that was read is TGTGCCAGCATGAGGGAGGGGGACGTTGATGAG.

The table lists this clone with many counts. The read terminates 3 residues ahead of where the CDR3 ends, so the germline J gene completes it. The rearrangement uses TRBV7-2 and TRBJ2-5, with D possibly TRBD2 on 5 matching bases. The CDR3 is made up of 13 amino acids. V was shortened by 4 bases and J by 5 bases, with 11 bases between the two germline ends. Germline V gene lookup returns CDR1 SGHTA and CDR2 FQGNSA. Here the CDR3 reads CASSSFGVETQYF. The CDR3 bases that were read are TGTGCCAGCAGCTCCTTCGGGGTGGAGACC. Full variable domain (remainder filled in from reference TRBV7-2 and TRBJ2-5): GAGVSQSPSNKVTEKGKDVELRCDPISGHTALYWYRQSLGQGLEFLIYFQGNSAPDKSGLPSDRFSAERTGGSVSTLTIQRTQQEDSAVYLCASSSFGVETQYFGPGTRLLVL.

This clone was seen ten or more times. The CDR3 end lies 3 residues beyond the end of the read and is filled in from the germline J gene. The rearrangement links TRBV20-1 to TRBJ1-1, with a tentative D call TRBD1 (6 bases). Between the trimmed V and J ends, which lost 3 bases and 5 bases, there was a span of 10 bases. Looked up from germline, CDR1 is DFQATT and CDR2 is SNEGSKA (reference sequence). The CDR3 spans 12 residues. CDR3 region: CSASVGATEAFF. The part of the CDR3 DNA that was read is TGCAGTGCTAGTGTGGGGGCTACTGAA.